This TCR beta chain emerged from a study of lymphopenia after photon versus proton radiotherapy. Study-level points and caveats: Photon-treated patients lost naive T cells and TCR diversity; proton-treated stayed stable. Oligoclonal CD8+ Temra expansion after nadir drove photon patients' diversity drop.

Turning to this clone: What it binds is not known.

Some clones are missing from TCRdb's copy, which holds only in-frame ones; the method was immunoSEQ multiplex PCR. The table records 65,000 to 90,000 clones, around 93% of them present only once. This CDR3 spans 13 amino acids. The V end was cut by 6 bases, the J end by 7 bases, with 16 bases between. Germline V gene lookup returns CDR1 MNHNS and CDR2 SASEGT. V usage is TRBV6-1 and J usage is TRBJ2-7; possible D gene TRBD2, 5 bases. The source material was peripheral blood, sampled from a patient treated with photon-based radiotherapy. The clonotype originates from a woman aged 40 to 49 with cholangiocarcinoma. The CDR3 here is CASSLPMSGEQYF. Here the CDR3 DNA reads TGTGCCAGCAGCCTCCCTATGTCGGGGGAGCAGTACTTC.